This TCR beta chain was sequenced for a study of response to subunit inactivated influenza vaccine. Study outcomes and limitations: Authors proposed each seasonal influenza vaccination draws in few new T cells.

This clonotype was picked up a small number of times. No antigen is known for it. TCRdb itself ran the RT-PCR reads through MiXCR, one entry per CDR3 protein. The table shows some 500,000 distinct CDR3 sequences, with around 25% occurring only once. This specimen was CD4+ T cells sorted from PBMCs, taken approximately 5 days after vaccination. This TCR derives from a man aged 45-60 years who received an inactivated influenza vaccine.

CDR3 amino acids: CASTLQANYGYTF. The CDR3 nucleotides are TGTGCCAGCACCCTACAGGCTAACTATGGCTACACCTTC. J is TRBJ1-2 and V is TRBV12-3 or TRBV12-4; D is perhaps TRBD1 (5 bases). The CDR3 spans 13 residues. V lost 7 bases and J lost 0, with 9 bases in between.